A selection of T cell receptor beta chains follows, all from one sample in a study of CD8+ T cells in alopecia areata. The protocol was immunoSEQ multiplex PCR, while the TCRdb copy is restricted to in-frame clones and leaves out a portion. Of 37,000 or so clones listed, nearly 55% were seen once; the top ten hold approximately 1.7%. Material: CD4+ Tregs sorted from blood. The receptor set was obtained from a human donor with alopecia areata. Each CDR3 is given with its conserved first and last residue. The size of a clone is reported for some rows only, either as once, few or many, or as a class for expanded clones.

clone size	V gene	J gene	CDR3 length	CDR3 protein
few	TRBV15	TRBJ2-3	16	CATSRDYGSSTDTQYF
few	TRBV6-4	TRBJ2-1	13	CASSDLAGLEQFF
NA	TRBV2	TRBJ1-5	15	CASSPSPGNNQPQHF
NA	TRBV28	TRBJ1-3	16	CASSLTGIIGGNTIYF
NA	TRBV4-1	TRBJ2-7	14	CASSPSVNFYEQYF
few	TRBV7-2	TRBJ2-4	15	CASSPERVLKNIQYF
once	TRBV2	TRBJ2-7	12	CASSREFYEQYF
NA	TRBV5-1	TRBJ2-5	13	CASSGYSQETQYF
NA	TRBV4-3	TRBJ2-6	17	CASSQEVTGSGANVLTF
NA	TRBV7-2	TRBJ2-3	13	CASSLGPGDTQYF
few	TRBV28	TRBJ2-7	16	CASSLWGPGGLGEQYF
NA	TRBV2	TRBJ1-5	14	CASSEVEGGQPQHF
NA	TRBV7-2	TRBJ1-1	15	CASRLTGTAYTEAFF
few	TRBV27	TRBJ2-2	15	CASSDLTGGFGELFF
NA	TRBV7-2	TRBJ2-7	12	CASSLTSYEQYF